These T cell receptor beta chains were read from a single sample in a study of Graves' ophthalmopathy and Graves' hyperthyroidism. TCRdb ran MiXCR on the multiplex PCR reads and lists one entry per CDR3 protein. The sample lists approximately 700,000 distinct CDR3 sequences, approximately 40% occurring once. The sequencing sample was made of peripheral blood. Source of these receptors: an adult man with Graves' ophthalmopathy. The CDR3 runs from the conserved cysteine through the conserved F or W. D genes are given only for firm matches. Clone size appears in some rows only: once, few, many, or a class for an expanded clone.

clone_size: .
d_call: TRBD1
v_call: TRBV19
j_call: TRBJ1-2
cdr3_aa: CASSTRTGKAWGYTF
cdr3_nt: TGTGCCAGTAGTACCCGGACAGGGAAGGCGTGGGGCTACACCTTC

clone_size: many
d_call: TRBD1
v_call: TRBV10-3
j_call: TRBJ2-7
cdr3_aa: CAITTGQGTNEQYF
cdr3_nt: TGTGCCATCACTACAGGACAGGGTACTAACGAGCAGTACTTC

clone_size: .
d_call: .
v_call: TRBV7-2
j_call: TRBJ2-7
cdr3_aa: CASRRSRSYEQYF
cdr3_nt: TGTGCCAGCAGGCGGAGCCGATCCTACGAGCAGTACTTC

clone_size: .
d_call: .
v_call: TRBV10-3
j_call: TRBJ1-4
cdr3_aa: CAISEADRRNEKLFF
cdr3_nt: TGTGCCATCAGTGAAGCTGACAGGCGGAATGAAAAACTGTTTTTT

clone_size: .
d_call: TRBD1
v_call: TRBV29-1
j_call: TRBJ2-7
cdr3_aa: CSVSTGSFYEQYF
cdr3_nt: TGCAGCGTTTCGACAGGGAGCTTTTACGAGCAGTACTTC

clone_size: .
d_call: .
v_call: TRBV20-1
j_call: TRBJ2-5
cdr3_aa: CSAVGRLRETQYF
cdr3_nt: TGCAGTGCTGTCGGCAGACTAAGGGAGACCCAGTACTTC

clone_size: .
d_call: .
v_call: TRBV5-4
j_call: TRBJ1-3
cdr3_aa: CASSLGWSPTGNTIYF
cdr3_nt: TGTGCCAGCAGCCTGGGTTGGAGCCCAACTGGAAACACCATATATTTT

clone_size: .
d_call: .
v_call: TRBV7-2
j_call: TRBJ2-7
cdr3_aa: CAGSLAPTGQYF
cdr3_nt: TGTGCCGGCAGCTTAGCCCCCACTGGCCAGTACTTC

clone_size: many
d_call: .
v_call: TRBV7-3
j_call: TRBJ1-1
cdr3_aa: CASSLQGRAVNTEAFF
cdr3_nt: TGTGCCAGCAGCTTACAGGGTCGTGCCGTGAACACTGAAGCTTTCTTT

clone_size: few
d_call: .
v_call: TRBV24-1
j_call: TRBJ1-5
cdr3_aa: CASSGGGIQPQHF
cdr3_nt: TGTGCCAGCAGTGGAGGGGGTATTCAGCCCCAGCATTTT

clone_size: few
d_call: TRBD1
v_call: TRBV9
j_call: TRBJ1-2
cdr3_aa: CASSVEEQGADLYQDYGYTF
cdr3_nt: TGTGCCAGCAGCGTAGAGGAGCAGGGGGCAGACCTATACCAAGACTATGGCTACACCTTC

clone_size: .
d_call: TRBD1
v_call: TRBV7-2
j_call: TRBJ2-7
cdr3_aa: CASSLDPGQAVRQYF
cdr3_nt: TGTGCCAGCAGCTTAGACCCGGGACAGGCGGTCCGGCAGTACTTC

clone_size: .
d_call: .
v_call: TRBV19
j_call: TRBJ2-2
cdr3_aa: CASHQEPGELFF
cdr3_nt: TGTGCCAGTCACCAGGAACCCGGGGAACTGTTTTTT

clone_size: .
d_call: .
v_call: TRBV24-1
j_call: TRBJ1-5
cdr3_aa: CATSEGGTSGQETQHF
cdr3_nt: TGTGCCACCAGTGAAGGCGGGACTAGCGGCCAAGAGACCCAGCATTTT

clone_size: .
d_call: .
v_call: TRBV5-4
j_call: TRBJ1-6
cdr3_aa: CASSRLVNSPLHF
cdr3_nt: TGTGCCAGCAGTCGCTTAGTCAATTCACCCCTCCACTTT

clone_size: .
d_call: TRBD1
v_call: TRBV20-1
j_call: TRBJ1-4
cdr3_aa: CSARDLTGPGEKLFF
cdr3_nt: TGCAGTGCTAGAGATCTGACAGGGCCAGGTGAAAAACTGTTTTTT

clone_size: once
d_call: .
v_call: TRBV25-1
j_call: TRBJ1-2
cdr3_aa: CASRTMDIPYGYTF
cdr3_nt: TGTGCCAGCAGGACAATGGATATTCCCTATGGCTACACCTTC

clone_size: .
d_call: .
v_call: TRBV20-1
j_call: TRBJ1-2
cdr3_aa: CRAKTGTTYGYTF
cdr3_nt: TGCAGAGCCAAAACCGGGACAACCTATGGCTACACCTTC

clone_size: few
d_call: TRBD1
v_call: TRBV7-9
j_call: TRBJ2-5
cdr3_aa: CASSRTGGLLGETQYF
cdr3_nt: TGTGCCAGCAGCCGTACAGGGGGCCTGCTAGGTGAGACCCAGTACTTC

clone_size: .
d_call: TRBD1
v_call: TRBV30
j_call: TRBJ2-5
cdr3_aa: CAWSVNRGETQYF
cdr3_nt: TGTGCCTGGAGTGTAAACAGGGGAGAGACCCAGTACTTC

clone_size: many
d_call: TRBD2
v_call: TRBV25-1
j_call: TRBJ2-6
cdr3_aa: CASSVLAGSSGANVLTF
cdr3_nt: TGTGCCAGCAGTGTTCTAGCGGGTTCCTCTGGGGCCAACGTCCTGACTTTC

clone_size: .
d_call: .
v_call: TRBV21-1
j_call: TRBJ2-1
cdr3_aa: CASSRRMTSGTYNEQFF
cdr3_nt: TGTGCCAGCAGCAGACGCATGACTAGCGGGACCTACAATGAGCAGTTCTTC

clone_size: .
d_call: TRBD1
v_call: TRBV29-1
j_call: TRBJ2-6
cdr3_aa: CSVTGVAGANVLTF
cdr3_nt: TGCAGCGTGACAGGGGTGGCAGGGGCCAACGTCCTGACTTTC

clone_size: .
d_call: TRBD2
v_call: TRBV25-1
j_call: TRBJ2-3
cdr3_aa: CASSELLAGDFADTQYF
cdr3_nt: TGTGCCAGCAGTGAATTACTAGCGGGAGATTTCGCAGATACGCAGTATTTT

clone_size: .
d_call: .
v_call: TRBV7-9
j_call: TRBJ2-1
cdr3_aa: CASSSPGLEQFF
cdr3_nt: TGTGCCAGCAGCTCCCCGGGGTTGGAGCAGTTCTTC

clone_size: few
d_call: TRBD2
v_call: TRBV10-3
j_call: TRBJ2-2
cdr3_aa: CAISGQLAGVLNTGELFF
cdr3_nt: TGTGCCATCAGTGGTCAACTAGCGGGGGTACTGAACACCGGGGAGCTGTTTTTT

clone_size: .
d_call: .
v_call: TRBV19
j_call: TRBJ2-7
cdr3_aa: CASSRGTPYEQYF
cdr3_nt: TGTGCCAGTAGTAGGGGCACCCCCTACGAGCAGTACTTC

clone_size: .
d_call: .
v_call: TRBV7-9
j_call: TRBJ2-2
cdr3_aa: CATSDSGWTGELFF
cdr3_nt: TGTGCCACCAGTGATTCAGGGTGGACCGGGGAGCTGTTTTTT

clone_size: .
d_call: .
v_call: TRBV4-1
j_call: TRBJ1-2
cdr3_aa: CASSPEGFEGYTF
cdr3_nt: TGCGCCAGCAGCCCGGAAGGGTTCGAAGGCTACACCTTC

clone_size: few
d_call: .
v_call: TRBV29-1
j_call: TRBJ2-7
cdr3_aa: CSVLRDNAYEQYF
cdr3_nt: TGCAGCGTCCTTAGGGATAACGCCTACGAGCAGTACTTC

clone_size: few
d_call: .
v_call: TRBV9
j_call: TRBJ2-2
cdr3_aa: CASSAQRYTGELFF
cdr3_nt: TGTGCCAGCAGCGCCCAACGATACACCGGGGAGCTGTTTTTT

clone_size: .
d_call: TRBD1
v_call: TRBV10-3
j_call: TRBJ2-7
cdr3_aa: CASSEVRTGGNEQYF
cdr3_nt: TGTGCCAGCAGTGAAGTTAGGACAGGGGGCAACGAGCAGTACTTC

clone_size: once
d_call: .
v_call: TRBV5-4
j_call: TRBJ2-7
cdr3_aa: CASSIGGGWNEQYF
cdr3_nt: TGTGCCAGCAGCATTGGGGGGGGCTGGAACGAGCAGTACTTC

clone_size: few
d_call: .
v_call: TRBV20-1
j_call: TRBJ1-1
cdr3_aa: CSAERGDGMNTEAFF
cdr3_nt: TGCAGTGCGGAGAGGGGGGATGGGATGAACACTGAAGCTTTCTTT

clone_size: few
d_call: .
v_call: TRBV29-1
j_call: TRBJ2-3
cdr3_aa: CSLSRGDTQYF
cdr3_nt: TGCAGCCTCTCCCGTGGGGATACGCAGTATTTT

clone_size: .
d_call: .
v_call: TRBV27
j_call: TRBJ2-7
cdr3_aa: CASSEAHYEQYF
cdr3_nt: TGTGCCAGCAGTGAAGCGCACTACGAGCAGTACTTC

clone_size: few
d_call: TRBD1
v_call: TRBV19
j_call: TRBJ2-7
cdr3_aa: CASSIADRGTYEQYF
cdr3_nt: TGTGCCAGTAGTATAGCGGACAGGGGCACCTACGAGCAGTACTTC